This T cell receptor (beta chain) originates from a study of blood T cell repertoires in COVID-19. Study-wide context: Acute-phase and convalescent COVID-19 samples originated in the United States, Italy and Spain. The analysed material was cDNA or gDNA that came from T cells, B-cell-depleted T cells, or PBMCs.

The germline CDR1 and CDR2 sequences are MNHEY and SVGAGI. V shed 7 bases and J 7 bases; nucleotides not matched to a gene: 6. The CDR3 sequence is 14 residues long. Authors' processing steps: Amplification of reference gene primers was used by the study to estimate nucleated cell counts. TCRdb's copy holds only in-frame clones and misses some; the assay was immunoSEQ multiplex PCR. V and J calls and clone size are given by that table; D and trimming were obtained from the DNA. The sample has about 83,000 clones, more than 70% seen once. The chain combines TRBV6-5 with TRBJ2-2; 10 positions match TRBD1. The sequence was obtained from a woman older than 75 in a cohort sampled during active or convalescent COVID-19. The sample was peripheral blood. The CDR3 loop is CASTKDRGFGELFF. The CDR3 DNA follows: TGTGCCAGCACCAAGGACAGGGGGTTCGGGGAGCTGTTTTTT.